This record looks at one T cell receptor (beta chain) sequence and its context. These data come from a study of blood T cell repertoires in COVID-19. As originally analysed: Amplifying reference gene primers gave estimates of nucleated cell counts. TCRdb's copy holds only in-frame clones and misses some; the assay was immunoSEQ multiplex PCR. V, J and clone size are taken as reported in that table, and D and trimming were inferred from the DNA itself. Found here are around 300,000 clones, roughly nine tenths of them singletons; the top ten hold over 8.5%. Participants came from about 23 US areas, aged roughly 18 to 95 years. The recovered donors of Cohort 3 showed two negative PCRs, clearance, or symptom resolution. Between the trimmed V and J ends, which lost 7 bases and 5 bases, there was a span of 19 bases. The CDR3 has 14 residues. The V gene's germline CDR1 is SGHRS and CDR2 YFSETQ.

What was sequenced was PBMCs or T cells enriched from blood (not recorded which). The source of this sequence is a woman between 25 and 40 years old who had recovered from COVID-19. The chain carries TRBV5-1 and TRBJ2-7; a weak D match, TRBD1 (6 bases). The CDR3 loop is CASRGDTGLDEQYF. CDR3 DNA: TGCGCCAGCCGAGGTGACACAGGGTTGGACGAGCAGTACTTC.